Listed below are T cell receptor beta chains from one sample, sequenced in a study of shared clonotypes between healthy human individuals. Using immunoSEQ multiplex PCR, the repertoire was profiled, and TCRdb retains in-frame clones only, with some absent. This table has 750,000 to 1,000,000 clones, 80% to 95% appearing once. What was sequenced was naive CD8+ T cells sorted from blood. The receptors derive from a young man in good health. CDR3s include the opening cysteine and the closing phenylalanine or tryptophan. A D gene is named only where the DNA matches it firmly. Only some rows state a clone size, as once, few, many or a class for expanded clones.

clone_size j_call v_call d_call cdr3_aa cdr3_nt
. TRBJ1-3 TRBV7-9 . CASLRGSDGNTIYF TGTGCCAGCCTGCGGGGGAGCGACGGAAACACCATATATTTT
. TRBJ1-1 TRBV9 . CASSPTGRVDTEAFF TGTGCCAGCAGCCCGACGGGGAGGGTCGACACTGAAGCTTTCTTT
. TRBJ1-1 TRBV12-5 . CASGSGQTNTEAFF TGTGCTAGTGGTTCAGGACAGACGAACACTGAAGCTTTCTTT
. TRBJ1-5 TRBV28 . CASSPRLGNGNQPQHF TGTGCCAGCAGTCCCCGCCTCGGTAATGGCAATCAGCCCCAGCATTTT
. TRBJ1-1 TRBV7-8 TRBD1 CASSLTGVRTEAFF TGTGCCAGCAGCTTAACAGGGGTTCGAACTGAAGCTTTCTTT
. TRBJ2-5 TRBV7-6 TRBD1 CASSFTGGGSQETQYF TGTGCCAGCAGCTTCACAGGGGGAGGATCCCAAGAGACCCAGTACTTC
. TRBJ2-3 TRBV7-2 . CASSLGVKGTDTQYF TGTGCCAGCAGCTTAGGTGTGAAAGGCACAGATACGCAGTATTTT
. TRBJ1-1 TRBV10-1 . CASSEHGERDTEAFF TGCGCCAGCAGTGAGCATGGGGAGAGGGACACTGAAGCTTTCTTT
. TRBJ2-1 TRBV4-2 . CASSHPPGPSARNNEQFF TGTGCCAGCAGCCACCCCCCCGGCCCCTCTGCCCGGAACAATGAGCAGTTCTTC
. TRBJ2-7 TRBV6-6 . CASSYQPTGELYEQYF TGTGCCAGCAGTTACCAGCCGACGGGCGAACTGTACGAGCAGTACTTC
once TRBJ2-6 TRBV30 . CAWSRAAGANVLTF TGTGCCTGGAGTAGAGCGGCTGGGGCCAACGTCCTGACTTTC
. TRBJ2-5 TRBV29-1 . CSVEGSQDEEETQYF TGCAGCGTTGAAGGTAGCCAGGACGAAGAAGAGACCCAGTACTTC
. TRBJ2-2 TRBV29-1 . CSVDRANTGELFF TGCAGCGTTGACAGGGCGAACACCGGGGAGCTGTTTTTT
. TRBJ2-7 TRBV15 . CATSRGVGTEQYF TGTGCCACCAGCAGAGGGGTGGGAACCGAGCAGTACTTC
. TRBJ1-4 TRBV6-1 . CASSEYIPRANEKLFF TGTGCCAGCAGTGAATACATCCCGCGGGCTAATGAAAAACTGTTTTTT
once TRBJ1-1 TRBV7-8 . CASSFEKRGGWNTEAFF TGTGCCAGCAGCTTTGAGAAGCGGGGGGGGTGGAACACTGAAGCTTTCTTT
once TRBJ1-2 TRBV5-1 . CASTPDEGYGYTF TGCGCCAGCACCCCCGATGAGGGATATGGCTACACCTTC
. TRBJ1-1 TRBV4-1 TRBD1 CASRFRQGATEAFF TGCGCCAGCAGGTTCAGACAGGGGGCGACTGAAGCTTTCTTT
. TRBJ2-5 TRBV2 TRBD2 CASSEASELAGGNQETQYF TGTGCCAGCAGTGAAGCGTCGGAACTAGCGGGAGGCAACCAAGAGACCCAGTACTTC
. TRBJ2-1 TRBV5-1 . CASSLGWGADEQFF TGCGCCAGCAGCTTGGGGTGGGGAGCGGATGAGCAGTTCTTC
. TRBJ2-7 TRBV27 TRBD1 CARRRTGNSYEQYF TGTGCCAGACGGAGGACAGGGAACTCCTACGAGCAGTACTTC
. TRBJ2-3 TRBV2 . CASSDSQLQDTQYF TGTGCCAGCAGTGATTCACAGCTTCAAGATACGCAGTATTTT
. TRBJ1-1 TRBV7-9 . CASSLDRGRDTEAFF TGTGCCAGCAGCTTAGATAGAGGAAGGGACACTGAAGCTTTCTTT
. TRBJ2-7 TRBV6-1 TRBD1 CASGQVPYEQYF TGTGCCAGCGGACAGGTCCCCTACGAGCAGTACTTC
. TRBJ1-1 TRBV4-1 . CASSQPPLGVPNTEAFF TGCGCCAGCAGCCAACCTCCCTTGGGGGTCCCGAACACTGAAGCTTTCTTT
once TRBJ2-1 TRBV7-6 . CASSEGLNSYNEQFF TGTGCCAGCTCCGAGGGTCTGAACTCCTACAATGAGCAGTTCTTC
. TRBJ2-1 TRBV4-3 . CASSVRGVGGPRAEQFF TGCGCCAGCAGCGTAAGAGGGGTCGGGGGGCCCCGGGCGGAGCAGTTCTTC
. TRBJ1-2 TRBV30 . CAWSYDTSHYGYTF TGTGCCTGGAGCTATGACACTTCCCACTATGGCTACACCTTC
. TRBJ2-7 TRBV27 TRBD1 CASSPGTDRAAYEQYF TGTGCCAGCAGTCCCGGTACCGACAGGGCGGCCTACGAGCAGTACTTC
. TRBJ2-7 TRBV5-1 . CASSPAVGLTTYEQYF TGCGCCAGCAGCCCAGCCGTGGGGCTCACCACCTACGAGCAGTACTTC
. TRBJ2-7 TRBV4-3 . CASSQGSSSLEQYF TGCGCCAGCAGCCAAGGTTCTAGCTCCCTCGAGCAGTACTTC
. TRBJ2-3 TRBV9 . CASSIRDLATDTQYF TGTGCCAGCAGCATCCGGGACCTAGCCACAGATACGCAGTATTTT
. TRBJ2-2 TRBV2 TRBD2 CASSDPSGSENTGELFF TGTGCCAGCAGTGACCCTAGCGGGAGTGAGAACACCGGGGAGCTGTTTTTT
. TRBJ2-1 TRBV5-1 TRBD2 CASSQGLAGLDNEQFF TGCGCCAGCAGCCAGGGACTAGCGGGGCTTGACAATGAGCAGTTCTTC
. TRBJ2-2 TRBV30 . CAWRLQNTGELFF TGTGCCTGGAGGTTACAGAACACCGGGGAGCTGTTTTTT
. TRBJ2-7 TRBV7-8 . CASSLRLASYEQYF TGTGCCAGCAGCCTCCGGTTGGCATCCTACGAGCAGTACTTC
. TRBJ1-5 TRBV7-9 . CASSLAGVNQPQHF TGTGCCAGCAGCTTAGCAGGGGTCAATCAGCCCCAGCATTTT
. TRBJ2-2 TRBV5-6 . CASSSADFYTGELFF TGTGCCAGCAGCTCCGCGGACTTTTACACCGGGGAGCTGTTTTTT
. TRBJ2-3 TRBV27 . CASSFGGTDTQYF TGTGCCAGCAGTTTCGGCGGGACAGATACGCAGTATTTT
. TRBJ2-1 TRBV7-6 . CASSLGHLAYNEQFF TGTGCCAGCAGCTTGGGACATTTGGCCTACAATGAGCAGTTCTTC
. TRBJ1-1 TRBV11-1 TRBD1 CASSGQAGGTEAFF TGTGCCAGCAGCGGACAGGCTGGGGGCACTGAAGCTTTCTTT
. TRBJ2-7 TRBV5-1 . CASSLEPGGYEQYF TGCGCCAGCAGCTTGGAACCTGGCGGCTACGAGCAGTACTTC
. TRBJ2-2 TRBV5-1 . CASSLATGRTGELFF TGCGCCAGCAGCTTGGCGACAGGGAGGACCGGGGAGCTGTTTTTT
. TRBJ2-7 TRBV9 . CASSPGSEQYF TGTGCCAGCAGCCCAGGGAGCGAGCAGTACTTC
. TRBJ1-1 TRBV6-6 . CASSYGTLTAEAFF TGTGCCAGCAGTTACGGGACACTGACGGCTGAAGCTTTCTTT
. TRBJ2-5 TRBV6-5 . CASSPGAETQYF TGTGCCAGCAGTCCCGGGGCAGAGACCCAGTACTTC
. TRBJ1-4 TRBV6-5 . CASSYRGADNEKLFF TGTGCCAGCAGTTACAGGGGCGCAGATAATGAAAAACTGTTTTTT
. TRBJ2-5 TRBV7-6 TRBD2 CASSLYAGGRRETQYF TGTGCCAGCAGCTTATATGCGGGAGGGCGAAGAGAGACCCAGTACTTC
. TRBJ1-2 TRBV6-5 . CASSPWGPGGYTF TGTGCCAGCAGTCCATGGGGACCAGGTGGCTACACCTTC
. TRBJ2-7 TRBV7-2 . CASSPSSHEQYF TGTGCCAGCAGCCCTAGCTCTCACGAGCAGTACTTC
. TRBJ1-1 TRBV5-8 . CASTLGVTGTEAFF TGTGCCAGCACCTTGGGGGTCACGGGGACTGAAGCTTTCTTT
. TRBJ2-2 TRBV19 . CASSSFRDLRAGELFF TGTGCCAGTAGTTCTTTCCGGGACCTGAGGGCCGGGGAGCTGTTTTTT
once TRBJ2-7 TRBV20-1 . CSASGGYEQYF TGCAGTGCTAGCGGGGGCTACGAGCAGTACTTC